This TCR beta chain was recovered during a study of CD8+ T cells in alopecia areata. In the case of this clone: Its specificity is unknown.

Study-level results: Especially in alopecia totalis/universalis, lesional scalp showed greater clonality than normal scalp did.

The length of the CDR3 is 13 residues. V lost 4 bases and J lost 5, with 14 bases in between. Per germline, CDR1 SQVTM and CDR2 ANQGSEA. In each case, RNA was isolated and then reverse transcribed into cDNA as the sequencing template. The assay was immunoSEQ multiplex PCR, and TCRdb's table has in-frame clones only and misses some. The data hold 50,000 to 70,000 clones, with roughly 40% observed a single time. The study team obtained lesional scalp punch biopsies and peripheral blood from alopecia areata patients. The sample was NKG2D-low CD8+ T cells sorted from blood. The TCR sequence derives from a human donor with alopecia areata. The rearrangement uses TRBV29-1 and TRBJ2-5; D is uncertain. CDR3 DNA: TGCAGCGTTGGTCCGGGCCCAAGTGAGACCCAGTACTTC. Translation: CSVGPGPSETQYF.